The 27 T cell receptor beta chains given below trace back to one sample, sequenced in a study of cytomegalovirus exposure and HLA in healthy donors. Amplification used 60 Vbeta primers and 13 Jbeta primers. Clones were sequenced by immunoSEQ multiplex PCR, and TCRdb holds only the in-frame ones, with some missing. The sample has around 92,000 clones; approximately 80% are singletons. The specimen sequenced was PBMCs. The receptors shown here come from a man between 18 and 29 years old in good health and CMV-seronegative.

This clone was detected once. V usage is TRBV19 and J usage is TRBJ2-1; D gene unclear. Germline lookup yields CDR1 LNHDA and CDR2 SQIVND (reference sequence). Trimming cost V 4 bases and J 5 bases, with 12 bases left between them. This CDR3 has 14 amino acids. Here the CDR3 DNA reads TGTGCCAGTAGTAGCGACTGGAGAGACAATGAGCAGTTCTTC. Its protein is CASSSDWRDNEQFF.

The chain carries TRBV7-9 and TRBJ1-1, with 9 positions matching TRBD1. This CDR3 is 15 amino acids long. The V gene end was trimmed by 3 bases and the J gene end by 7 bases; junction bases not matched to a gene: 9. In germline, CDR1 is SEHNR, CDR2 FQNEAQ (reference sequence). The CDR3 is CASSFGTGLSGEAFF. CDR3 sequence (DNA): TGTGCCAGCAGCTTCGGGACAGGGCTATCGGGTGAAGCTTTCTTT.

The rearrangement joins TRBV9 to TRBJ1-1; 10 nucleotides line up with TRBD1. The germline CDR1 and CDR2 sequences are SGDLS and YYNGEE. The V segment lost 3 bases and the J segment 8 bases; nucleotides outside the gene matches: 7. The CDR3 sequence is 14 residues long. The CDR3 is CASSGTTGGLEAFF. The DNA for the CDR3 is TGTGCCAGCAGCGGGACGACAGGGGGCCTCGAAGCTTTCTTT.

The chain has TRBV5-4 and TRBJ1-2; D may be TRBD1 (6 bases). Germline CDR1 reads SGHNT; CDR2 reads YYREEE (reference sequence). V was cut by 0 bases and J by 4 bases, with 10 bases left in between. This CDR3 is built from 14 residues. DNA for the CDR3: TGTGCCAGCAGCTTGGACAGGGATGGCTATGGCTACACCTTC. It yields the protein CASSLDRDGYGYTF.

The chain has TRBV7-9 and TRBJ2-3; 7 bases are shared with TRBD1. This CDR3 has 15 residues. Trimming at V came to 5 bases and at J to 0 bases, leaving 5 bases not matched to a gene. Germline V gene data show CDR1 as SEHNR and CDR2 as FQNEAQ (reference sequence). The CDR3 DNA is TGTGCCAGCAGCCGGGACAGAAATAGCACAGATACGCAGTATTTT. It codes for CASSRDRNSTDTQYF.

This clone appeared a single time. The rearrangement links TRBV19 to TRBJ2-1; TRBD1 matches at 8 bases. Looked up from germline, CDR1 is LNHDA and CDR2 is SQIVND (reference sequence). V lost 5 bases and J lost 7; bases outside the gene matches: 7. The CDR3 consists of 14 residues. This CDR3 is CASSLQGGGNEQFF. In nucleotides, the CDR3 is TGTGCCAGTAGTTTACAGGGGGGAGGTAATGAGCAGTTCTTC.

This clone was counted once. The genes are TRBV28 and TRBJ1-2; D may be TRBD1 (6 bases). V lost 4 bases and J lost 8, with 11 bases in between. The germline CDR1 and CDR2 sequences are MDHEN and SYDVKM. The CDR3 consists of 12 residues. The CDR3 sequence: CASSSPGGGYTF. The CDR3 DNA follows: TGTGCCAGCAGTTCCCCGGGGGGCGGCTACACCTTC.

This clone was seen only a few times. The V call is TRBV9, the J call TRBJ2-2, with 7 positions matching TRBD2. The junction had 2 bases not matched to a gene; V was cut back by 2 bases and J by 1 base. The CDR3 runs 15 residues. Germline lookup yields CDR1 SGDLS and CDR2 YYNGEE. CDR3 coding DNA: TGTGCCAGCAGCGTCTTAGCGGGGAACACCGGGGAGCTGTTTTTT. Protein product: CASSVLAGNTGELFF.

The V call is TRBV27, the J call TRBJ1-2; 7 positions agree with TRBD1. The germline gives CDR1 MNHEY, CDR2 SMNVEV (reference sequence). V was pared by 2 bases and J by 6 bases, with 12 bases of the junction left unmatched. The CDR3 is 16 residues long. CDR3 in amino acids: CASSLMAPGQGDGYTF. As DNA, the CDR3 is TGTGCCAGCAGTTTAATGGCCCCCGGTCAGGGGGATGGCTACACCTTC.

This chain links TRBV7-8 with TRBJ1-1; no definite D call. The CDR3 is made up of 13 amino acids. Germline V gives CDR1 SGHVS, CDR2 FQNEAQ. The germline V and J ends were trimmed by 8 bases and 0 bases, with 10 bases remaining between them. In nucleotides, the CDR3 is TGTGCCAGCTGTCAGAATATGAACACTGAAGCTTTCTTT. Translating gives CASCQNMNTEAFF.

The J gene is TRBJ1-2, the V gene TRBV6-5; TRBD1 matches at 8 bases. The germline CDR1 and CDR2 sequences are MNHEY and SVGAGI. V was clipped by 0 bases and J by 2 bases; unmatched bases: 2. The CDR3 contains 15 residues. The CDR3 sequence is CASSYSGTGNYGYTF. The DNA of the CDR3 is TGTGCCAGCAGTTACTCGGGGACAGGAAACTATGGCTACACCTTC.

The rearrangement links TRBV6-6 to TRBJ2-1, with 8 bases fitting TRBD2. The CDR3 spans 14 residues. The germline CDR1 and CDR2 sequences are MNHNY and SVGAGI (reference sequence). V lost 5 bases, J lost 2 bases, and 2 bases stayed unmatched. The CDR3 sequence: CASSRGGTYNEQFF. In DNA, the CDR3 is TGTGCCAGCAGTCGGGGGGGCACCTACAATGAGCAGTTCTTC.

The chain is built from TRBV13 and TRBJ1-6; 8 bases align to TRBD1. From germline, CDR1 is PRHDT and CDR2 FYEKMQ (reference sequence). The J segment lost 11 bases and the V segment lost 0 bases, leaving 9 bases of the junction unmatched. This CDR3 spans 16 amino acids. The CDR3 DNA reads TGTGCCAGCAGCTTAGGCCGAGGACAGGGTAGCACACCCCTCCACTTT. It encodes CASSLGRGQGSTPLHF.

The rearrangement links TRBV19 to TRBJ2-1; 8 nucleotides align to TRBD2. V was pared by 7 bases and J by 2 bases, with 4 bases of the junction left unmatched. Germline V CDR1 and CDR2: LNHDA, SQIVND (reference sequence). This CDR3 is built from 14 residues. CDR3 coding DNA: TGTGCCAGTATCGGGGGGGCACCCTACAATGAGCAGTTCTTC. Encoded protein: CASIGGAPYNEQFF.

On this clone: Other DNA sequences in this specimen translate into the identical CDR3. The chain employs TRBV6-5 and TRBJ2-7, with 7 bases lining up with TRBD1. In germline, CDR1 is MNHEY, CDR2 SVGAGI. The CDR3 covers 15 residues. The V segment lost 0 bases and the J segment 0 bases; nucleotides outside the gene matches: 2. For the CDR3, the DNA is TGTGCCAGCAGTTACTCGGGACAGAGCTCCTACGAGCAGTACTTC. Translation gives CASSYSGQSSYEQYF.

V and J are TRBV4-2 and TRBJ2-7; TRBD2 is a possible D gene (5 bases). In germline, CDR1 is LGHNA, CDR2 YNFKEQ. The CDR3 is 15 residues long. Deletions cut 0 bases from V and 1 base from J, with 10 bases between. CDR3 residues: CASSQDGRDSYEQYF. The CDR3 nucleotides are TGTGCCAGCAGCCAAGACGGTCGGGATTCCTACGAGCAGTACTTC.

This chain uses TRBV4-1 with TRBJ1-3; 8 bases fit TRBD1. V trimming: 4 bases; J trimming: 0 bases; junction bases outside the gene matches: 2. Germline CDR1 is MGHRA and CDR2 is YSYEKL. CDR3 size: 15 residues. The CDR3 coding sequence is TGCGCCAGCAGCCGCGACAGGGGCTCTGGAAACACCATATATTTT. Protein product: CASSRDRGSGNTIYF.

The chain carries TRBV7-2 and TRBJ2-7; 9 bases are shared with TRBD1. V lost 4 bases and J lost 3; bases outside the gene matches: 4. This CDR3 contains 14 residues. Germline values: CDR1 SGHTA, CDR2 FQGNSA. The CDR3 reads CASSSGTGYYEQYF. The CDR3 region has the DNA TGTGCCAGCAGCTCAGGGACAGGGTACTACGAGCAGTACTTC.

The rearrangement uses TRBV9 and TRBJ2-1; TRBD2 aligns across 8 bases. The V gene end was trimmed by 0 bases and the J gene end by 9 bases; junction bases not matched to a gene: 2. Germline CDR1 and CDR2: SGDLS and YYNGEE. CDR3 size: 13 residues. CDR3 region: CASSVVAGSEQFF. The CDR3 DNA sequence: TGTGCCAGCAGCGTAGTAGCGGGGAGTGAGCAGTTCTTC. Using reference TRBV9 and TRBJ2-1 for the parts outside the CDR3, the full variable domain is DSGVTQTPKHLITATGQRVTLRCSPRSGDLSVYWYQQSLDQGLQFLIQYYNGEERAKGNILERFSAQQFPDLHSELNLSSLELGDSALYFCASSVVAGSEQFFGPGTRLTVL.

The chain recombines TRBV6-5 with TRBJ2-3, with 7 bases fitting TRBD2. Germline V CDR1 and CDR2: MNHEY, SVGAGI. CDR3 length: 14 amino acids. After removal of 6 bases from V and 1 base from J, the junction contained 4 bases not matched to a gene. DNA of the CDR3: TGTGCCAGCAGCCATGGGAGGGGCACAGATACGCAGTATTTT. Amino acids: CASSHGRGTDTQYF.

This sequence joins TRBV10-1 and TRBJ2-3, with D possibly being TRBD1 (6 bases). The V gene lost 5 bases and the J gene lost 2 bases, with 17 bases spanning the gap. The CDR3 spans 16 residues. CDR1 and CDR2 (germline): WNHNN, SYGVQD (reference sequence). This chain's CDR3 is CASSPSRGFITDTQYF. In nucleotides, the CDR3 is TGCGCCAGCAGTCCCTCGAGGGGGTTTATCACAGATACGCAGTATTTT.

The V call is TRBV5-1, the J call TRBJ1-4; D is uncertain. Per germline, CDR1 SGHRS and CDR2 YFSETQ. V lost 0 bases and J 1 base, leaving 7 bases between the germline ends. CDR3 length: 15 amino acids. The CDR3 sequence is CASSLGALTNEKLFF. The CDR3 nucleotides read TGCGCCAGCAGCTTGGGGGCGTTAACTAATGAAAAACTGTTTTTT.

This clone was recorded only once. The chain couples TRBV15 to TRBJ2-2; 9 nucleotides agree with TRBD1. Losses at the gene ends were 5 bases for V and 3 bases for J; bases not matched to a gene: 10. The germline V gene encodes CDR1 LNHNV and CDR2 YYDKDF (reference sequence). CDR3 length: 17 amino acids. CDR3 residues: CATSAYGTGQDTGELFF. The CDR3 DNA sequence: TGTGCCACCAGCGCCTACGGGACAGGGCAAGACACCGGGGAGCTGTTTTTT.

The chain couples TRBV18 to TRBJ2-3, with a tentative D call TRBD2 (6 bases). Trimming took 1 base from V and 4 from J, leaving 6 bases between them. The CDR3 is 13 amino acids. Looked up from germline, CDR1 is KGHSH and CDR2 is LQKENI. The CDR3 sequence: CASSPRGADTQYF. CDR3 coding DNA: TGTGCCAGCTCACCACGGGGGGCAGATACGCAGTATTTT.

CDR3 nucleotide sequence: TGTGCCAGCAGCTTGGATCGTGCAGGAGAAGCTTTCTTT. Translated, it gives CASSLDRAGEAFF. The chain couples TRBV5-6 to TRBJ1-1; D not resolved. Germline V gene data show CDR1 as SGHDT and CDR2 as YYEEEE. Trimming removed 0 bases from V and 8 bases from J, with 11 bases in between. The CDR3 is 13 amino acids.

The chain carries TRBV6-5 and TRBJ2-7; TRBD1 matches at 8 bases. The ends lost 6 bases at V and 0 bases at J; junction bases unmatched: 7. CDR1 MNHEY and CDR2 SVGAGI come from the germline V gene. The CDR3 consists of 15 residues. The CDR3, as DNA: TGTGCCAGCAGCGTTGACAGGGGATTCTCCTACGAGCAGTACTTC. Translated, it gives CASSVDRGFSYEQYF.

The V gene is TRBV6-5, the J gene TRBJ2-7; TRBD2 is a possible D gene (7 bases). The CDR3 sequence is 13 residues long. The germline V gene has CDR1 MNHEY and CDR2 SVGAGI. With 6 bases removed from V and 5 bases from J, the gap between germline ends came to 14 bases. In DNA, the CDR3 is TGTGCCAGCAGCCGGGGGCGGGGGAACGAGCAGTACTTC. This codes for CASSRGRGNEQYF.